The next 16 T cell receptor beta chains were all read from a single sample in a study of blood T cell repertoires in COVID-19. Produced via immunoSEQ multiplex PCR; TCRdb's table is partial and in-frame only. This sample yields approximately 230,000 clones, of which just over 85% are seen a single time; over 1.3% belongs to the top ten. The sequenced sample consisted of peripheral blood. Every receptor here comes from a man at least 80 years old with acute or convalescent COVID-19.

This clone turned up a few times. The chain employs TRBV19 and TRBJ2-1, with TRBD2 identical over 7 bases. V dropped 1 base and J dropped 8; count of bases not matched to a gene: 2. This CDR3 region has 13 residues. Germline V gene lookup returns CDR1 LNHDA and CDR2 SQIVND (reference sequence). CDR3 in DNA: TGTGCCAGTAGTATAGGGCTAGCGGATGAGCAGTTCTTC. It is translated as CASSIGLADEQFF.

In this sample, this clone turned up once. The chain joins TRBV24-1 to TRBJ2-5, with TRBD2 matching over 14 bases. This CDR3 has 18 amino acids. Germline V gene lookup returns CDR1 KGHDR and CDR2 SFDVKD. The V gene end was trimmed by 0 bases and the J gene end by 2 bases; junction bases not matched to a gene: 4. DNA of the CDR3: TGTGCCACCAGTGATTTGCCCGGGACTAGCGGGAGTCAAGAGACCCAGTACTTC. As protein: CATSDLPGTSGSQETQYF.

The CDR3 bases are TGTGCCATCAGTGAGTCGGATAGACAGGGAGACGAGCAGTTCTTC. Its translation: CAISESDRQGDEQFF. The chain joins TRBV10-3 to TRBJ2-1, with 7 bases matching TRBD1. The junction had 9 bases not matched to a gene; V was cut back by 0 bases and J by 10 bases. The length of the CDR3 is 15 residues. Germline lookup yields CDR1 ENHRY and CDR2 SYGVKD.

This chain connects TRBV6-5 to TRBJ1-1, with D perhaps TRBD1 (6 bases). Germline V gene data show CDR1 as MNHEY and CDR2 as SVGAGI. Deletions cut 4 bases from V and 4 bases from J, with 10 bases between. CDR3 length: 13 amino acids. The CDR3 here is CASSFRGPTEAFF. CDR3 sequence (DNA): TGTGCCAGCAGTTTCAGGGGTCCCACTGAAGCTTTCTTT.

CDR3 in DNA: TGCGCCAGCAGCCATGGGGACAGGGGGCGCACTAACTATGGCTACACCTTC. Translated, it gives CASSHGDRGRTNYGYTF. The chain recombines TRBV4-1 with TRBJ1-2; 12 bases are a match to TRBD1. This CDR3 has 17 residues. In germline, CDR1 is MGHRA, CDR2 YSYEKL. V trimming: 3 bases; J trimming: 0 bases; junction bases outside the gene matches: 5.

This clone was found a few times. Other nucleotide sequences from this sample produce the same CDR3. The chain combines TRBV5-1 with TRBJ2-3; D gene ambiguous. Trimming took 1 base from V and 2 from J, leaving 8 bases between them. Germline V gives CDR1 SGHRS, CDR2 YFSETQ. This CDR3 spans 14 amino acids. In DNA form, the CDR3 reads TGCGCCAGCAGCTTGAATCGAGACACAGATACGCAGTATTTT. It is translated as CASSLNRDTDTQYF. The variable domain in full, completed from reference TRBV5-1 and TRBJ2-3, reads KAGVTQTPRYLIKTRGQQVTLSCSPISGHRSVSWYQQTPGQGLQFLFEYFSETQRNKGNFPGRFSGRQFSNSRSEMNVSTLELGDSALYLCASSLNRDTDTQYFGPGTRLTVL.

This clone was seen a handful of times. The chain couples TRBV27 to TRBJ1-6, with 11 nucleotides matching TRBD1. V was pared by 5 bases and J by 8 bases, with 11 bases of the junction left unmatched. Germline assignment: CDR1 MNHEY and CDR2 SMNVEV (reference sequence). This CDR3 has 17 amino acids. The CDR3 nucleotides read TGTGCCAGCAGTATCGGGACAGGGGGTAGTTTGTATTCACCCCTCCACTTT. The encoded protein is CASSIGTGGSLYSPLHF.

The gene calls are TRBV5-5 and TRBJ2-2, with 8 nucleotides matching TRBD1. This CDR3 contains 15 residues. The V gene end was trimmed by 0 bases and the J gene end by 5 bases; junction bases not matched to a gene: 3. Germline CDR1 and CDR2: SGHKS and YYEKEE (reference sequence). CDR3 DNA sequence: TGTGCCAGCAGCTTGGTCCAGGGGGCGACCGGGGAGCTGTTTTTT. This translates into CASSLVQGATGELFF.

V gene TRBV6-6 combines with J gene TRBJ1-6, with 7 bases aligning to TRBD1. The germline gives CDR1 MNHNY, CDR2 SVGAGI (reference sequence). This CDR3 comprises 15 residues. J gave up 6 bases and V 2 bases, and 4 bases lay outside the gene matches. Written as DNA, the CDR3 is TGTGCCAGCAGTTACGATCAGGGGGGTAATTCACCCCTCCACTTT. As protein: CASSYDQGGNSPLHF.

This sequence joins TRBV7-2 and TRBJ2-2; TRBD2 matches 8 bases. This CDR3 contains 15 residues. Germline assignment: CDR1 SGHTA and CDR2 FQGNSA. With V trimmed by 5 bases and J by 5 bases, 7 bases remained unmatched. CDR3 region: CASSVGLAQTGELFF. DNA for the CDR3: TGTGCCAGCAGCGTTGGACTAGCTCAAACCGGGGAGCTGTTTTTT.

V is TRBV28 and J is TRBJ1-5, with D tentatively TRBD1 (5 bases). V was pared by 5 bases and J by 1 base, with 15 bases between. CDR3 length: 16 amino acids. Germline-derived CDR1 and CDR2 are MDHEN and SYDVKM. CDR3 protein: CASSAQVRGSNQPQHF. CDR3 in DNA: TGTGCCAGCAGTGCACAGGTAAGGGGAAGCAATCAGCCCCAGCATTTT.

The V gene is TRBV12-3 or TRBV12-4, the J gene TRBJ1-3, with D maybe TRBD1 (5 bases). Trimming took off 8 bases at V and 2 bases at J, with 7 bases between the two ends. The CDR3 spans 12 residues. In DNA form, the CDR3 reads TGTGCCAGCGGGGCCACTGGAAACACCATATATTTT. Its protein product is CASGATGNTIYF.

This sequence joins TRBV4-1 and TRBJ1-5; 8 nucleotides match TRBD1. Trimming cost V 3 bases and J 2 bases; bases outside gene matches: 6. CDR3 length: 16 residues. CDR1 MGHRA and CDR2 YSYEKL come from the germline V gene. This CDR3 reads CASSQAGTGRNQPQHF. CDR3 sequence (DNA): TGCGCCAGCAGCCAGGCCGGGACAGGTCGCAATCAGCCCCAGCATTTT.

This clone appeared a few times. The gene calls are TRBV27 and TRBJ1-4; no definite D call. The ends were cut back, 3 bases at V and 6 bases at J, with 14 bases in the middle. CDR1 MNHEY and CDR2 SMNVEV come from the germline V gene (reference sequence). The CDR3 runs 15 residues. The CDR3 loop is CASSFYYKRYEKLFF. For the CDR3, the DNA is TGTGCCAGCAGTTTTTACTACAAGCGGTATGAAAAACTGTTTTTT.

This clone was observed a handful of times. CDR3 nucleotide sequence: TGCAGCGTACAGGAGAGCAATCAGCCCCAGCATTTT. Translating gives CSVQESNQPQHF. The chain recombines TRBV29-1 with TRBJ1-5; D is possibly TRBD1 (5 bases). V was trimmed by 6 bases and J by 1 base, leaving 7 bases between them. Per germline, CDR1 SQVTM and CDR2 ANQGSEA. The CDR3 has 12 residues.

The V call is TRBV5-4, the J call TRBJ2-1; D unclear. The CDR3 covers 15 residues. The germline CDR1 and CDR2 sequences are SGHNT and YYREEE (reference sequence). Trimming shortened V by 2 bases and J by 5 bases, and 14 bases separated the two germline ends. The DNA of the CDR3 is TGTGCCAGCAGCTTTCTATCGGAACTAAACAATGAGCAGTTCTTC. This sequence encodes CASSFLSELNNEQFF.